This TCR beta chain derives from a study of spatial heterogeneity in lung cancer. The overall study: In raw reads, more than 9.5 appearances on average were recorded for each unique TCR and UMI combination.

The table lists this clonotype with many counts. Unique molecular identifiers tagged every individual TCR cDNA molecule. TCRdb independently ran MiXCR on the 5' RACE reads; one entry per CDR3 protein. This sample has 45,000 or so distinct CDR3 sequences, with less than 9% found just once. Time point described: sample taken at primary tumor resection. TCRs were sequenced from unsorted whole RNA of tumor, nontumor lung or PBMC. Patients with untreated early-stage non-small cell lung cancer, numbering 72, were the donors. The CDR3 is 15 amino acids. Trimming left V 6 bases short and J 4 bases short, with 18 bases between. The V gene's germline CDR1 is MNHEY and CDR2 SVGEGT.

J is TRBJ2-5 and V is TRBV6-2 or TRBV6-3, with TRBD1 as a possible D gene (5 bases). The sequencing here drew on PBMCs, taken at surgery. The clonotype comes from a female donor with early-stage non-small cell lung cancer. The CDR3: CASSLLTGVGETQYF. The CDR3 DNA follows: TGTGCCAGCAGCCTCCTCACAGGAGTCGGAGAGACCCAGTACTTC.